Below, 6 T cell receptor beta chains from the same sample are listed, as sequenced in a study of response to subunit inactivated influenza vaccine. Via MiXCR, TCRdb re-called the RT-PCR reads, giving one row per CDR3 protein. The sample gives 630,000 or so distinct CDR3 sequences, around a sixth of which show up once; 9.5% to 13% is in the top ten. The material sequenced was PBMCs from blood, taken less than 13 days after vaccination. The origin of the receptors is a man in his fifties or sixties who received an inactivated influenza vaccine.

V gene TRBV12-3 or TRBV12-4 combines with J gene TRBJ1-1; D might be TRBD1 (5 bases). V was pared by 1 base and J by 7 bases, with 10 bases between. This CDR3 is built from 13 residues. The CDR3, as DNA: TGTGCCAGCAGTTTAGGCAGGGTTAGTGAAGCTTTCTTT. Its translation is CASSLGRVSEAFF.

The V call is TRBV20-1, the J call TRBJ1-2; TRBD1 matches 11 bases. This CDR3 has 15 amino acids. Germline-derived CDR1 and CDR2 are DFQATT and SNEGSKA (reference sequence). After removal of 5 bases from V and 5 bases from J, the junction contained 10 bases not matched to a gene. The CDR3 DNA sequence: TGCAGTGCTCATCGAACCGGGACAGGGGGTTATGGCTACACCTTC. This codes for CSAHRTGTGGYGYTF.

J is TRBJ2-1 and V is TRBV20-1; D ambiguous. The CDR3 runs to 16 residues. V lost 0 bases to trimming and J lost 0 bases, with 12 bases between them. Germline CDR1 reads DFQATT; CDR2 reads SNEGSKA (reference sequence). CDR3 nucleotide sequence: TGCAGTGCTAGAGATGTCACGACAAGCTCCTACAATGAGCAGTTCTTC. This translates into CSARDVTTSSYNEQFF.

This clonotype was seen only a few times. The chain uses TRBV28 and TRBJ2-5, with a tentative D call TRBD1 (5 bases). There are 13 residues in the CDR3. Germline CDR1 reads MDHEN; CDR2 reads SYDVKM. V dropped 2 bases and J dropped 9 bases, with 13 bases sitting between them. The CDR3 sequence is CASSLDSFLAQYF. The CDR3, as DNA: TGTGCCAGCAGTTTAGACAGCTTTCTGGCCCAGTACTTC.

The chain links TRBV7-2 to TRBJ2-3; possible D gene TRBD2, 6 bases. V was clipped by 5 bases and J by 4 bases, with 19 bases between them. Germline CDR1 SGHTA, CDR2 FQGNSA. The CDR3 contains 16 residues. CDR3 protein: CASSPVDPGVADTQYF. The DNA for the CDR3 is TGTGCCAGCAGCCCAGTGGACCCGGGGGTCGCAGATACGCAGTATTTT.

This clonotype was recorded many times. The chain joins TRBV5-1 to TRBJ2-2; D may be TRBD1 (6 bases). CDR3 size: 18 residues. The V gene lost 1 base and the J gene lost 1 base, with 17 bases spanning the gap. Germline V gives CDR1 SGHRS, CDR2 YFSETQ. CDR3 in amino acids: CASSLNPTGIKNTGELFF. CDR3 DNA sequence: TGCGCCAGCAGCTTGAACCCGACAGGAATAAAGAACACCGGGGAGCTGTTTTTT.